This T cell receptor beta chain was captured in a study of blood T cell repertoires in COVID-19. Study-level background: The origin of the acute and convalescent COVID-19 samples was the United States, Italy and Spain.

The study recruited people aged roughly 18 to 100 years across about two dozen US areas. Cohorts were based on clinical histories the participants reported. How the authors handled the data: The assay estimated nucleated cells by amplifying reference gene primers. Assay used: immunoSEQ multiplex PCR; TCRdb lists only in-frame clones, some missing. V and J calls and clone size are given by that table; D and trimming were obtained from the DNA. The sample includes 230,000 or so clones, 85% to 90% of them seen just once. The sample consisted of PBMCs or T cells enriched from blood (not recorded which). This clonotype was obtained from a woman aged 50 to 60 with acute COVID-19.

In DNA, the CDR3 is TGTGCCAGCAGTCGAGACACTGAAGCTTTCTTT. Its protein product is CASSRDTEAFF. The J gene is TRBJ1-1, the V gene TRBV6-2 or TRBV6-3, with no clear D. This CDR3 is built from 11 residues. V shed 5 bases and J shed 3 bases, with 4 bases lying between them. Germline V gives CDR1 MNHEY, CDR2 SVGEGT.